One sample yielded the 25 T cell receptor beta chains listed below, sequenced in a study of T cells after posttransplantation cyclophosphamide. Using immunoSEQ multiplex PCR, the repertoire was profiled, and TCRdb retains in-frame clones only, with some absent. This sample carries over 35,000 clones, none of them present only once. Sequencing input: PBMCs. These receptors all come from a man in his forties or fifties in good health, CMV-negative, and a related stem cell transplant donor.

In this sample, this clone turned up many times. The chain uses TRBV19 and TRBJ1-6, with D unclear. The CDR3 spans 16 residues. Trimming cost V 0 bases and J 9 bases, with 15 bases left between them. Germline-derived CDR1 and CDR2 are LNHDA and SQIVND (reference sequence). CDR3 sequence (DNA): TGTGCCAGTAGTATAGACAAGATGAGCGTCAGTTCACCCCTCCACTTT. Translation gives CASSIDKMSVSSPLHF.

This clone was recorded at least ten times. V and J are TRBV4-1 and TRBJ1-4, with a tentative D call TRBD1 (5 bases). From germline, CDR1 is MGHRA and CDR2 YSYEKL. The CDR3 loop spans 17 amino acids. V was cut by 1 base and J by 2 bases, with 14 bases left in between. The CDR3, as DNA: TGCGCCAGCAGCCAAGTAGGAGACAGTCTGACTAATGAAAAACTGTTTTTT. Amino acids: CASSQVGDSLTNEKLFF.

This clone was picked up many times. Here the CDR3 reads CASSLTSGSIGELFF. CDR3 DNA: TGTGCCAGCAGCTTAACGAGCGGGAGTATCGGGGAGCTGTTTTTT. The chain employs TRBV7-3 and TRBJ2-2, with TRBD2 matching over 8 bases. The CDR3 loop spans 15 amino acids. The germline gives CDR1 SGHTA, CDR2 FQGTGA. Trimming took 0 bases from V and 7 from J; bases not matched to a gene: 4. The full variable domain, completed using reference TRBV7-3 and TRBJ2-2, is GAGVSQTPSNKVTEKGKYVELRCDPISGHTALYWYRQSLGQGPEFLIYFQGTGAADDSGLPNDRFFAVRPEGSVSTLKIQRTERGDSAVYLCASSLTSGSIGELFFGEGSRLTVL.

This clone was seen repeatedly, ten times or more. The chain uses TRBV27 and TRBJ2-1, with D perhaps TRBD1 (6 bases). The V gene's germline CDR1 is MNHEY and CDR2 SMNVEV (reference sequence). V lost 8 bases to trimming and J lost 3 bases, with 8 bases between them. The CDR3 extends over 12 amino acids. The CDR3 sequence: CASGTHYNEQFF. For the CDR3, the DNA is TGTGCCAGCGGGACACACTACAATGAGCAGTTCTTC.

In this sample, this clone turned up many times. In nucleotides, the CDR3 is TGCAGCATTAGGACAGGGTATGGCTACACCTTC. Protein product: CSIRTGYGYTF. The chain couples TRBV20-1 to TRBJ1-2, with 8 bases aligning to TRBD1. From germline, CDR1 is DFQATT and CDR2 SNEGSKA (reference sequence). CDR3 length equals 11 residues.

Many counts were recorded for this clone. CDR3 bases: TGTGCCAGTAGGGGGCTCTCAGGACAGGGATCTTTTCAGCCCCAGCATTTT. This sequence encodes CASRGLSGQGSFQPQHF. V is TRBV19 and J is TRBJ1-5; 8 bases align to TRBD1. The CDR3 is 17 residues long. V dropped 6 bases and J dropped 6; count of bases not matched to a gene: 16. CDR1 is LNHDA and CDR2 is SQIVND in the germline V gene (reference sequence).

By share, this clone counts as medium-sized. The gene calls are TRBV6-1 and TRBJ2-6; the D is unclear. Trimming stripped 6 bases from V and 0 bases from J, with 3 bases between. The CDR3 consists of 13 residues. Germline assignment: CDR1 MNHNS and CDR2 SASEGT. CDR3: CASRHSGANVLTF. The CDR3 DNA reads TGTGCCAGCAGACACTCTGGGGCCAACGTCCTGACTTTC.

This clone has at least ten counts. The V and J genes are TRBV9 and TRBJ1-2, with D tentatively TRBD1 (6 bases). The germline V and J ends were trimmed by 4 bases and 4 bases, with 20 bases remaining between them. The V gene's germline CDR1 is SGDLS and CDR2 YYNGEE. The CDR3 length is 16 residues. The CDR3 region has the DNA TGTGCCAGCAGCCCTGGGGGGGCAGGATCGTCCTATGGCTACACCTTC. Translation gives CASSPGGAGSSYGYTF.

This clone was seen many times. The V call is TRBV6-4, the J call TRBJ1-6; D is uncertain. The V gene's germline CDR1 is MRHNA and CDR2 SNTAGT. V was pared by 2 bases and J by 9 bases, with 11 bases between. The CDR3 is made up of 14 amino acids. CDR3 protein: CASSDGLSTSPLHF. The CDR3 DNA reads TGTGCCAGCAGTGACGGACTTTCGACTTCACCCCTCCACTTT.

This clone was found many times. The chain combines TRBV18 with TRBJ1-2; D possibly corresponds to TRBD1 (6 bases). V dropped 1 base and J dropped 4 bases, with 13 bases sitting between them. CDR3 length: 15 residues. Germline CDR1 and CDR2: KGHSH and LQKENI. This CDR3 reads CASSPRSEQGYGYTF. CDR3 DNA: TGTGCCAGCTCACCACGATCAGAACAGGGCTATGGCTACACCTTC.

The chain uses TRBV18 and TRBJ2-5, with D unclear. V was pared by 0 bases and J by 1 base, with 6 bases between. CDR1 is KGHSH and CDR2 is LQKENI in the germline V gene. The CDR3 extends over 14 amino acids. CDR3 DNA: TGTGCCAGCTCACCACCGAACAGCCAAGAGACCCAGTACTTC. Translating gives CASSPPNSQETQYF.

This clone was recorded many times. The chain uses TRBV15 and TRBJ2-2; 9 bases fit TRBD2. With V trimmed by 3 bases and J by 8 bases, 10 bases remained unmatched. The germline CDR1 and CDR2 sequences are LNHNV and YYDKDF (reference sequence). The CDR3 is 16 amino acids. Here the CDR3 DNA reads TGTGCCACCAGCAGGGGGAACAGCGGGAGGCCTGGGGAGCTGTTTTTT. Translated: CATSRGNSGRPGELFF.

This clone was found a few times. J is TRBJ1-6 and V is TRBV25-1; 10 nucleotides line up with TRBD1. This CDR3 is built from 15 residues. Trimming removed 6 bases from V and 9 bases from J; junction bases left unmatched: 8. Germline-derived CDR1 and CDR2 are MGHDK and SYGVNS. CDR3 sequence reads: CASRRGQGMGSPLHF. The CDR3 DNA sequence: TGTGCCAGCAGAAGGGGACAGGGGATGGGTTCACCCCTCCACTTT.

This clone has at least ten counts. The V call is TRBV19, the J call TRBJ1-5; 7 nucleotides align to TRBD1. Per the germline V gene, CDR1 is LNHDA and CDR2 is SQIVND (reference sequence). The ends lost 4 bases at V and 4 bases at J; junction bases unmatched: 7. CDR3 size: 15 residues. The CDR3 DNA is TGTGCCAGTAGTACCCCGGACAGGCTGAATCAGCCCCAGCATTTT. It codes for CASSTPDRLNQPQHF.

This clone was found a few times. The CDR3: CATSPGTTGKDTQYF. The CDR3 DNA follows: TGTGCCACCAGCCCAGGGACTACGGGTAAGGATACGCAGTATTTT. This chain joins TRBV15 and TRBJ2-3; 7 bases map to TRBD2. Germline assignment: CDR1 LNHNV and CDR2 YYDKDF (reference sequence). Unmatched junction bases numbered 11, after V lost 5 bases and J lost 6 bases. The CDR3 spans 15 residues.

In its sample, this clone was seen many times. This sequence joins TRBV10-2 and TRBJ2-7; 9 nucleotides match TRBD1. V dropped 3 bases and J dropped 1; count of bases not matched to a gene: 4. The V gene's germline CDR1 is WSHSY and CDR2 SAAADI. This CDR3 has 15 residues. Written as DNA, the CDR3 is TGCGCCAGCAGTGAACGGGACAGGGAGTCCTACGAGCAGTACTTC. Its translation is CASSERDRESYEQYF.

There are many counts of this clone. CDR3 region: CASSLQRNNEQFF. Here the CDR3 DNA reads TGTGCCAGCAGTTTACAGCGGAACAATGAGCAGTTCTTC. This rearrangement joins TRBV27 to TRBJ2-1; weak D call: TRBD2 (5 bases). The CDR3 is 13 amino acids. The V end was cut by 2 bases, the J end by 5 bases, with 7 bases between. Germline CDR1 and CDR2: MNHEY and SMNVEV (reference sequence).

The rearrangement links TRBV19 to TRBJ2-3; a weak D match, TRBD1 (6 bases). Trimming took 6 bases from V and 2 from J, leaving 18 bases between them. This CDR3 contains 16 residues. Looked up from germline, CDR1 is LNHDA and CDR2 is SQIVND (reference sequence). CDR3 sequence: CASRRTGTLNTDTQYF. CDR3 sequence (DNA): TGTGCCAGTAGAAGAACCGGGACACTTAACACAGATACGCAGTATTTT.

This clone was observed a few times. The rearrangement links TRBV4-2 to TRBJ1-2, with D tentatively TRBD1 (5 bases). Trimming shortened V by 1 base and J by 8 bases, and 11 bases separated the two germline ends. Germline V gives CDR1 LGHNA, CDR2 YNFKEQ. This CDR3 is built from 13 residues. In DNA, the CDR3 is TGTGCCAGCAGCCAAGGGGAGGGGAGCGGCTACACCTTC. It translates to CASSQGEGSGYTF.

This clone was detected many times. J is TRBJ2-2 and V is TRBV7-6; D is uncertain. CDR1 and CDR2 from the germline V gene are SGHVS and FNYEAQ. Deletions cut 5 bases from V and 9 bases from J, with 10 bases between. This CDR3 region has 12 residues. The DNA of the CDR3 is TGTGCCAGCAGCCCGTCTATCCGGGAGCTGTTTTTT. Encoded protein: CASSPSIRELFF.

J is TRBJ2-1 and V is TRBV5-1; TRBD2 aligns across 7 bases. The CDR3 spans 15 residues. Germline V CDR1 and CDR2: SGHRS, YFSETQ. Trimming at V came to 4 bases and at J to 4 bases, leaving 8 bases not matched to a gene. The CDR3 reads CASSLFDGRYNEQFF. The DNA of the CDR3 is TGCGCCAGCAGCCTATTTGACGGGAGGTACAATGAGCAGTTCTTC.

This clone was seen many times. The chain carries TRBV6-4 and TRBJ2-3, with D unresolved. This CDR3 has 15 amino acids. Trimming pared 0 bases from V and 3 bases from J, leaving 10 bases between. Per the germline V gene, CDR1 is MRHNA and CDR2 is SNTAGT. The CDR3, as DNA: TGTGCCAGCAGTGACTCTTGGCAGAATACAGATACGCAGTATTTT. Translated, it gives CASSDSWQNTDTQYF.

This clone showed up just a few times. The chain combines TRBV4-1 with TRBJ2-3, with D hard to call. This CDR3 has 13 residues. V lost 1 base and J 5 bases, leaving 7 bases between the germline ends. CDR1 MGHRA and CDR2 YSYEKL come from the germline V gene. The CDR3 is CASSQVAEDTQYF. In nucleotides, the CDR3 is TGCGCCAGCAGCCAAGTAGCTGAAGATACGCAGTATTTT.

In its sample, this clone was seen many times. The chain recombines TRBV11-2 with TRBJ1-4; 8 bases are a match to TRBD1. V lost 6 bases to trimming and J lost 2 bases; unmatched junction nucleotides: 11. Germline V CDR1 and CDR2: SGHAT, FQNNGV. The CDR3 has 17 amino acids. CDR3 in DNA: TGTGCCAGCAGTCGAGCCGGTCAGGGGGCCACTAATGAAAAACTGTTTTTT. As protein: CASSRAGQGATNEKLFF. The full variable domain, rest sourced from reference TRBV11-2 and TRBJ1-4, is EAGVAQSPRYKIIEKRQSVAFWCNPISGHATLYWYQQILGQGPKLLIQFQNNGVVDDSQLPKDRFSAERLKGVDSTLKIQPAKLEDSAVYLCASSRAGQGATNEKLFFGSGTQLSVL.

This clone was counted many times. The rearrangement links TRBV5-8 to TRBJ1-5, with 9 bases fitting TRBD1. V shed 6 bases, J shed 4 bases, and the junction held 5 bases outside the gene matches. Looked up from germline, CDR1 is SGHTS and CDR2 is YDEGEE. CDR3 length equals 14 residues. CDR3 sequence: CASNLGQGNQPQHF. In DNA, the CDR3 is TGTGCCAGCAACCTAGGACAGGGGAATCAGCCCCAGCATTTT.